Listed below are T cell receptor beta chains from one sample, sequenced in a study of blood T cell repertoires in COVID-19. Only in-frame clones appear in the TCRdb table, and some are missing; sequencing was by immunoSEQ multiplex PCR. The repertoire consists of about 86,000 clones, with 65% to 80% occurring once and the leading ten covering about 10%. The sequenced material came from peripheral blood. These TCRs come from a man aged 70-80 years with acute or convalescent COVID-19. CDR3s include the opening cysteine and the closing phenylalanine or tryptophan. A D gene is named only where the DNA matches it firmly. Clone size is given for some rows only: seen once, a few or many times, or a class if the clone is expanded.

j_call: TRBJ1-4
v_call: TRBV5-4
d_call: TRBD1
clone_size: NA
cdr3_aa: CASSLRTGPNEKLFF

j_call: TRBJ1-5
v_call: TRBV6-5
d_call: NA
clone_size: NA
cdr3_aa: CASTQVEGGQPQHF

j_call: TRBJ2-7
v_call: TRBV10-2
d_call: TRBD1
clone_size: NA
cdr3_aa: CASSEQRQGLEQYF

j_call: TRBJ1-3
v_call: TRBV11-2
d_call: NA
clone_size: NA
cdr3_aa: CASSPGDLSGNTIYF

j_call: TRBJ1-3
v_call: TRBV10-2
d_call: NA
clone_size: NA
cdr3_aa: CASSVDSSGNTIYF

j_call: TRBJ2-1
v_call: TRBV10-2
d_call: TRBD2
clone_size: NA
cdr3_aa: CASSLLAGGYNEQFF

j_call: TRBJ1-5
v_call: TRBV30
d_call: TRBD1
clone_size: NA
cdr3_aa: CAWSHTGVHNQPQHF

j_call: TRBJ1-1
v_call: TRBV27
d_call: NA
clone_size: NA
cdr3_aa: CASSLGMNTEAFF

j_call: TRBJ1-1
v_call: TRBV19
d_call: NA
clone_size: NA
cdr3_aa: CASRTQLNTEAFF

j_call: TRBJ2-5
v_call: TRBV19
d_call: NA
clone_size: NA
cdr3_aa: CASSQGTEETQYF

j_call: TRBJ1-2
v_call: TRBV16
d_call: TRBD1
clone_size: NA
cdr3_aa: CASSLPGQGIYTF

j_call: TRBJ1-6
v_call: TRBV5-4
d_call: TRBD1
clone_size: NA
cdr3_aa: CASSSVGQGTPLHF

j_call: TRBJ2-5
v_call: TRBV2
d_call: TRBD1
clone_size: NA
cdr3_aa: CASSELRGLQETQYF

j_call: TRBJ1-1
v_call: TRBV19
d_call: TRBD1
clone_size: NA
cdr3_aa: CASSPLTGRGTEAFF

j_call: TRBJ1-6
v_call: TRBV6-1
d_call: NA
clone_size: once
cdr3_aa: CASSASTARSSYNSPLHF

j_call: TRBJ2-1
v_call: TRBV5-1
d_call: TRBD2
clone_size: NA
cdr3_aa: CASSPEGLAGGPFF

j_call: TRBJ2-1
v_call: TRBV13
d_call: NA
clone_size: few
cdr3_aa: CASSFGQTDNEQFF

j_call: TRBJ2-6
v_call: TRBV11-2
d_call: NA
clone_size: NA
cdr3_aa: CASSLKGLGANVLTF

j_call: TRBJ1-1
v_call: TRBV5-1
d_call: NA
clone_size: NA
cdr3_aa: CASSLGARGNTEAFF

j_call: TRBJ1-1
v_call: TRBV27
d_call: NA
clone_size: NA
cdr3_aa: CASRGAPLNTEAFF

j_call: TRBJ2-1
v_call: TRBV14
d_call: TRBD2
clone_size: NA
cdr3_aa: CASSQVRGLAGGISYNEQFF

j_call: TRBJ2-1
v_call: TRBV7-5
d_call: NA
clone_size: once
cdr3_aa: CVRSLVWRTSGGNYNEQFF

j_call: TRBJ1-1
v_call: TRBV5-1
d_call: NA
clone_size: NA
cdr3_aa: CASSWRRGNTEAFF

j_call: TRBJ1-2
v_call: TRBV28
d_call: NA
clone_size: NA
cdr3_aa: CASRNTLSYGYTF

j_call: TRBJ2-6
v_call: TRBV7-9
d_call: NA
clone_size: NA
cdr3_aa: CASSQSRGSGANVLTF

j_call: TRBJ2-6
v_call: TRBV28
d_call: NA
clone_size: NA
cdr3_aa: CASSTGGSGANVLTF

j_call: TRBJ1-5
v_call: TRBV18
d_call: NA
clone_size: NA
cdr3_aa: CASSPVGLGGQPQHF

j_call: TRBJ1-5
v_call: TRBV5-1
d_call: NA
clone_size: once
cdr3_aa: CASRPDLGDQPQHF

j_call: TRBJ2-6
v_call: TRBV5-1
d_call: NA
clone_size: NA
cdr3_aa: CASSRDILSGANVLTF

j_call: TRBJ2-5
v_call: TRBV7-2
d_call: NA
clone_size: NA
cdr3_aa: CASSLSTLSGGAQYF

j_call: TRBJ2-1
v_call: TRBV29-1
d_call: NA
clone_size: NA
cdr3_aa: CSVDGGGYNEQFF

j_call: TRBJ2-5
v_call: TRBV18
d_call: TRBD1
clone_size: NA
cdr3_aa: CASSPGQGEEETQYF

j_call: TRBJ2-1
v_call: TRBV5-4
d_call: NA
clone_size: NA
cdr3_aa: CASSQGQYNEQFF

j_call: TRBJ2-3
v_call: TRBV19
d_call: NA
clone_size: NA
cdr3_aa: CASSIGTRADTQYF

j_call: TRBJ2-1
v_call: TRBV10-3
d_call: TRBD1
clone_size: NA
cdr3_aa: CAITNGQAYNEQFF

j_call: TRBJ1-1
v_call: TRBV10-1
d_call: NA
clone_size: NA
cdr3_aa: CATKQGWNTEAFF

j_call: TRBJ2-3
v_call: TRBV10-1
d_call: NA
clone_size: NA
cdr3_aa: CASSSQVTDTQYF

j_call: TRBJ1-1
v_call: TRBV5-1
d_call: NA
clone_size: NA
cdr3_aa: CASSLGSTEAFF

j_call: TRBJ1-6
v_call: TRBV5-4
d_call: NA
clone_size: NA
cdr3_aa: CAYRDPGDSPLHF

j_call: TRBJ2-3
v_call: TRBV5-4
d_call: TRBD2
clone_size: NA
cdr3_aa: CASSLLRGATDTQYF

j_call: TRBJ2-5
v_call: TRBV2
d_call: NA
clone_size: NA
cdr3_aa: CASSEARYSRETQYF

j_call: TRBJ1-5
v_call: TRBV10-3
d_call: TRBD1
clone_size: once
cdr3_aa: CAISPQGADQPQHF

j_call: TRBJ1-4
v_call: TRBV28
d_call: TRBD1
clone_size: NA
cdr3_aa: CAIGGQGIATNEKLFF

j_call: TRBJ2-5
v_call: TRBV3-1/TRBV3-2
d_call: TRBD2
clone_size: NA
cdr3_aa: CARSRGGAWGGTQYF

j_call: TRBJ1-2
v_call: TRBV28
d_call: NA
clone_size: NA
cdr3_aa: CASRSGTPNYGYTF

j_call: TRBJ1-1
v_call: TRBV6-5
d_call: NA
clone_size: NA
cdr3_aa: CASLPLRGTEAFF

j_call: TRBJ1-2
v_call: TRBV5-8
d_call: NA
clone_size: NA
cdr3_aa: CASSLARKTF

j_call: TRBJ1-1
v_call: TRBV6-5
d_call: NA
clone_size: NA
cdr3_aa: CASSYASPGAEAFF

j_call: TRBJ1-2
v_call: TRBV2
d_call: NA
clone_size: NA
cdr3_aa: CASRERGLNYGYTF

j_call: TRBJ1-1
v_call: TRBV4-2
d_call: TRBD1
clone_size: NA
cdr3_aa: CASSQGGQGNTEAFF

j_call: TRBJ1-2
v_call: TRBV4-1
d_call: NA
clone_size: few
cdr3_aa: CASSQVAGLNYGYTF

j_call: TRBJ1-6
v_call: TRBV7-3
d_call: NA
clone_size: once
cdr3_aa: CASSERGVGNSPLHF

j_call: TRBJ2-1
v_call: TRBV11-2
d_call: TRBD1
clone_size: NA
cdr3_aa: CASGRQGAIRNEQFF

j_call: TRBJ2-2
v_call: TRBV6-5
d_call: NA
clone_size: NA
cdr3_aa: CASSSDSANTGELFF

j_call: TRBJ2-2
v_call: TRBV29-1
d_call: NA
clone_size: NA
cdr3_aa: CSVVRDTGELFF

j_call: TRBJ2-5
v_call: TRBV3-1/TRBV3-2
d_call: NA
clone_size: NA
cdr3_aa: CASSPTELQETQYF

j_call: TRBJ2-5
v_call: TRBV6-6
d_call: TRBD2
clone_size: few
cdr3_aa: CASSYQAGGQETQYF

j_call: TRBJ2-5
v_call: TRBV2
d_call: TRBD1
clone_size: NA
cdr3_aa: CASTRTGATQYF